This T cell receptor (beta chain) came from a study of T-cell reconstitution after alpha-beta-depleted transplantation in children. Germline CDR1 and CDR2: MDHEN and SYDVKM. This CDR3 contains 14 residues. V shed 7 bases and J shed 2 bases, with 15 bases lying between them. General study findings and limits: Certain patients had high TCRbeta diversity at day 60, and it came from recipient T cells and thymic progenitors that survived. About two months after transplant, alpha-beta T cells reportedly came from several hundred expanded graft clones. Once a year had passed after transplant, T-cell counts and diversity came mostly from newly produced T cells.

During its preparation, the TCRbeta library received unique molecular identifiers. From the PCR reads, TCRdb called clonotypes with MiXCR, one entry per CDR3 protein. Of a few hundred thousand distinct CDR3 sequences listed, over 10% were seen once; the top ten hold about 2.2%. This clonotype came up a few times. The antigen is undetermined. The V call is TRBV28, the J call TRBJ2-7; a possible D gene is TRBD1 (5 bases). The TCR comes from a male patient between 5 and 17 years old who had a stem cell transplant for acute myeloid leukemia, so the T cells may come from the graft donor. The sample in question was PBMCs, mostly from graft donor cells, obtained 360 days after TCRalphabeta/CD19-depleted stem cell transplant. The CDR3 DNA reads TGTGCCAGCACCGTGGGGCAGGGCGCCTACGAGCAGTACTTC. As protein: CASTVGQGAYEQYF.